One and the same sample provided the 29 T cell receptor beta chains below, sequenced in a study of control samples from healthy donors and cancer patients. The repertoire was sequenced with immunoSEQ multiplex PCR; TCRdb's copy has only in-frame clones and lacks some. The profile covers 150,000 to 200,000 clones, with 90% appearing a single time and just over 1.4% taken by the ten largest. What was sequenced was blood. The source is a woman aged 45-59 years in good health.

This chain uses TRBV6-6 with TRBJ1-1; 9 nucleotides agree with TRBD1. J gave up 5 bases and V 0 bases, and 4 bases lay outside the gene matches. Germline CDR1 and CDR2: MNHNY and SVGAGI (reference sequence). The CDR3 is made up of 15 amino acids. Here the CDR3 reads CASSYSQGARTEAFF. CDR3 in DNA: TGTGCCAGCAGTTACTCACAGGGGGCGCGGACTGAAGCTTTCTTT.

In regard to this clone: Likely a read error: the CDR3 ends without its conserved phenylalanine or tryptophan. The limits of the CDR3 on the DNA are not certain, so only TCRdb's listed CDR3 is given. The chain recombines TRBV9 with TRBJ1-1. A total of 12 residues make up the CDR3, ends included. Germline CDR1 SGDLS, CDR2 YYNGEE. This CDR3 is CASSAGGQGTSL.

This sequence joins TRBV5-1 and TRBJ1-1; 7 nucleotides align to TRBD1. Unmatched junction bases numbered 8, after V lost 3 bases and J lost 0 bases. The CDR3 sequence is 16 residues long. Per the germline V gene, CDR1 is SGHRS and CDR2 is YFSETQ. CDR3 sequence: CASSSPVGTVNTEAFF. CDR3 DNA: TGCGCCAGCAGCTCCCCAGTCGGGACAGTGAACACTGAAGCTTTCTTT.

The chain links TRBV9 to TRBJ2-1, with 11 bases aligning to TRBD2. Germline V lookup: CDR1 SGDLS, CDR2 YYNGEE. V lost 1 base, J lost 2 bases, and 8 bases stayed unmatched. The CDR3 runs 18 residues. CDR3 region: CASSVSGFSGGAYNEQFF. The DNA for the CDR3 is TGTGCCAGCAGCGTATCTGGTTTTAGCGGGGGGGCCTACAATGAGCAGTTCTTC.

The chain has TRBV5-1 and TRBJ1-1; 7 bases match TRBD1. CDR1 and CDR2 (germline): SGHRS, YFSETQ. The J segment lost 4 bases and the V segment lost 0 bases, leaving 6 bases of the junction unmatched. This CDR3 contains 15 residues. CDR3 amino acids: CASSLGNTGATEAFF. As DNA, the CDR3 is TGCGCCAGCAGCTTGGGGAACACAGGGGCCACTGAAGCTTTCTTT.

This chain links TRBV7-9 with TRBJ2-1; no definite D call. CDR1 SEHNR and CDR2 FQNEAQ come from the germline V gene (reference sequence). V was shortened by 5 bases and J by 6 bases, with 17 bases between the two germline ends. CDR3 length: 15 residues. CDR3: CASSPGERLRNEQFF. The CDR3 DNA is TGTGCCAGCAGCCCTGGGGAACGTTTACGCAATGAGCAGTTCTTC.

This chain links TRBV28 with TRBJ1-1; D remains unclear. Looked up from germline, CDR1 is MDHEN and CDR2 is SYDVKM. The CDR3 is 14 residues long. Trimming pared 7 bases from V and 1 base from J, leaving 13 bases between. CDR3 bases: TGTGCCAGCAATGAAATCCACAGGAACACTGAAGCTTTCTTT. It specifies CASNEIHRNTEAFF.

The chain is built from TRBV20-1 and TRBJ2-1, with TRBD2 matching 8 bases. After removal of 3 bases from V and 4 bases from J, the junction contained 2 bases not matched to a gene. The CDR3 contains 13 residues. Germline-derived CDR1 and CDR2 are DFQATT and SNEGSKA (reference sequence). CDR3 nucleotides: TGCAGTGCTAGTCAGCGGGGGTACAATGAGCAGTTCTTC. It is translated as CSASQRGYNEQFF.

The chain joins TRBV30 to TRBJ2-7; TRBD1 is a possible D gene (6 bases). V was clipped by 1 base and J by 2 bases, with 9 bases between them. Per the germline V gene, CDR1 is GTSNPN and CDR2 is SVGIG (reference sequence). The CDR3 sequence is 13 residues long. The CDR3 region is CAWSAGVTYEQYF. CDR3 bases: TGTGCCTGGAGTGCAGGGGTCACCTACGAGCAGTACTTC.

V gene TRBV7-9 combines with J gene TRBJ2-6; possibly TRBD1 for D (6 bases). Germline assignment: CDR1 SEHNR and CDR2 FQNEAQ (reference sequence). Trimming took off 8 bases at V and 12 bases at J, with 14 bases between the two ends. This CDR3 region has 12 residues. The DNA of the CDR3 is TGTGCCAGCCTGCAGGGGACGCGCGTCCTGACTTTC. This translates into CASLQGTRVLTF.

With regard to this clone: The same CDR3 arises from other DNA sequences in this sample as well. The chain's CDR3 is CATSDSNQPQHF. In DNA, the CDR3 is TGTGCCACCAGTGATTCAAATCAGCCCCAGCATTTT. The chain combines TRBV24-1 with TRBJ1-5; unclear D gene. CDR3 length: 12 residues. The V gene lost 2 bases and the J gene lost 4 bases, with 2 bases spanning the gap. CDR1 and CDR2 from the germline V gene are KGHDR and SFDVKD.

This sequence joins TRBV28 and TRBJ2-7; D perhaps matches TRBD1 (6 bases). CDR1 is MDHEN, CDR2 SYDVKM, per germline. The CDR3 is 14 amino acids. V was cut by 5 bases and J by 1 base, with 12 bases left in between. The CDR3 reads CASSPAGESYEQYF. The CDR3 DNA follows: TGTGCCAGCAGTCCGGCAGGGGAGTCCTACGAGCAGTACTTC.

The V gene is TRBV6-5, the J gene TRBJ1-2; D is perhaps TRBD1 (5 bases). The CDR3 totals 12 residues. The V gene lost 9 bases and the J gene lost 8 bases, with 16 bases spanning the gap. Germline assignment: CDR1 MNHEY and CDR2 SVGAGI. CDR3: CASSWRGWGYTF. In DNA, the CDR3 is TGTGCCAGTTCGTGGAGGGGATGGGGCTACACCTTC.

The chain joins TRBV6-5 to TRBJ1-5; possibly TRBD1 for D (6 bases). Germline CDR1 MNHEY, CDR2 SVGAGI. V shed 10 bases and J shed 0 bases, with 13 bases lying between them. There are 14 residues in the CDR3. The CDR3 region has the DNA TGTGCCACGGGAGACAGGTATAGCAATCAGCCCCAGCATTTT. It encodes CATGDRYSNQPQHF.

CDR3 loop: CASSRGGQGADTQYF. DNA of the CDR3: TGCGCCAGCAGCCGGGGGGGACAGGGCGCAGATACGCAGTATTTT. The chain joins TRBV4-3 to TRBJ2-3; TRBD1 aligns across 9 bases. Germline V gene sequence: CDR1 LGHNA, CDR2 YSLEER. The CDR3 contains 15 residues. Trimming at V came to 4 bases and at J to 4 bases, leaving 6 bases not matched to a gene.

This clone showed up just once. The chain combines TRBV5-4 with TRBJ1-1, with 7 bases lining up with TRBD1. J gave up 4 bases and V 5 bases, and 14 bases lay outside the gene matches. The CDR3 length is 16 residues. Germline V lookup: CDR1 SGHNT, CDR2 YYREEE (reference sequence). CDR3 DNA: TGTGCCAGCAGTCAACCGCCAGGGGGAGGGAGCACTGAAGCTTTCTTT. This codes for CASSQPPGGGSTEAFF. The full variable domain, rest sourced from reference TRBV5-4 and TRBJ1-1, is ETGVTQSPTHLIKTRGQQVTLRCSSQSGHNTVSWYQQALGQGPQFIFQYYREEENGRGNFPPRFSGLQFPNYSSELNVNALELDDSALYLCASSQPPGGGSTEAFFGQGTRLTVV.

The V call is TRBV7-8, the J call TRBJ2-1; 9 nucleotides agree with TRBD2. The CDR3 runs 16 residues. With V trimmed by 1 base and J by 2 bases, 3 bases remained unmatched. Germline V gene sequence: CDR1 SGHVS, CDR2 FQNEAQ. CDR3 in amino acids: CASSLGSSGAYNEQFF. CDR3 nucleotide sequence: TGTGCCAGCAGCTTAGGGTCTAGCGGGGCCTACAATGAGCAGTTCTTC.

The chain combines TRBV2 with TRBJ1-3; perhaps TRBD1 as D (5 bases). V was shortened by 4 bases and J by 3 bases, with 7 bases between the two germline ends. Germline CDR1 reads SNHLY; CDR2 reads FYNNEI. This CDR3 comprises 13 residues. CDR3 DNA: TGTGCCAGCAGTGGACAGAATGGAAACACCATATATTTT. Its translation is CASSGQNGNTIYF.

V usage is TRBV4-1 and J usage is TRBJ2-3; tentatively, D is TRBD1 (5 bases). Germline lookup yields CDR1 MGHRA and CDR2 YSYEKL. CDR3 length: 16 residues. Trimming removed 0 bases at V and 8 bases at J, with 18 bases between. DNA for the CDR3: TGCGCCAGCAGCCAAGAACCCCATGGGTGGGGCGGTACGCAGTATTTT. This translates into CASSQEPHGWGGTQYF.

The J gene is TRBJ2-5, the V gene TRBV27, with D uncertain. The CDR3 length is 15 residues. Germline V gene data show CDR1 as MNHEY and CDR2 as SMNVEV (reference sequence). The germline V and J ends were trimmed by 4 bases and 4 bases, with 16 bases remaining between them. In DNA, the CDR3 is TGTGCCAGCAGTTCGCCCCGGCAGGTGGGAGAGACCCAGTACTTC. Its protein is CASSSPRQVGETQYF.

The chain uses TRBV4-3 and TRBJ2-3; D is possibly TRBD1 or TRBD2 (5 bases each). Germline lookup yields CDR1 LGHNA and CDR2 YSLEER. The CDR3 has 16 residues. Trimming shortened V by 2 bases and J by 0 bases, and 12 bases separated the two germline ends. The CDR3 here is CASSQSGTTSTDTQYF. As DNA, the CDR3 is TGCGCCAGCAGCCAATCAGGGACCACTAGCACAGATACGCAGTATTTT.

This clone was picked up one time. The CDR3 here is CASSIQGTGNTIYF. CDR3 bases: TGTGCCAGTAGTATTCAGGGAACTGGAAACACCATATATTTT. This chain uses TRBV19 with TRBJ1-3; perhaps TRBD1 as D (5 bases). CDR3 length equals 14 residues. Germline V gene sequence: CDR1 LNHDA, CDR2 SQIVND (reference sequence). V lost 3 bases, J lost 2 bases, and 8 bases lay in between.

The chain combines TRBV10-3 with TRBJ2-5; maybe TRBD2 (5 bases). This CDR3 spans 14 amino acids. Germline CDR1 is ENHRY and CDR2 is SYGVKD. Trimming took off 3 bases at V and 5 bases at J, with 13 bases between the two ends. In nucleotides, the CDR3 is TGTGCCATCAGTGACAGTGGGAGCAAGGAGACCCAGTACTTC. Translating gives CAISDSGSKETQYF.

This chain uses TRBV28 with TRBJ2-7; 9 positions agree with TRBD2. The CDR3 runs to 15 residues. V dropped 4 bases and J dropped 0; count of bases not matched to a gene: 4. The germline gives CDR1 MDHEN, CDR2 SYDVKM. Here the CDR3 DNA reads TGTGCCAGCAGTTCAGAGACTAGCGGCTCCTACGAGCAGTACTTC. Translating gives CASSSETSGSYEQYF.

The chain joins TRBV24-1 to TRBJ1-2, with no clear D. The germline V gene has CDR1 KGHDR and CDR2 SFDVKD. CDR3 length equals 15 residues. Trimming removed 3 bases at V and 4 bases at J, with 14 bases between. The chain's CDR3 is CATSDTTSRGYGYTF. In nucleotides, the CDR3 is TGTGCCACCAGTGATACAACCTCCCGGGGCTATGGCTACACCTTC.

V and J are TRBV2 and TRBJ2-1; D may match TRBD1 or TRBD2 (5 bases each). This CDR3 is built from 13 residues. Germline CDR1 reads SNHLY; CDR2 reads FYNNEI. V gave up 10 bases and J gave up 5 bases, with 15 bases separating them. CDR3 nucleotide sequence: TGTGCCACCAACCCCGGGGCACACAATGAGCAGTTCTTC. Translation: CATNPGAHNEQFF.

The chain joins TRBV9 to TRBJ1-2; 10 bases align to TRBD1. This CDR3 region has 16 residues. With 3 bases clipped from V and 6 bases from J, the junction kept 11 bases outside the gene matches. Germline values: CDR1 SGDLS, CDR2 YYNGEE. The CDR3 sequence is CASSAHTGTGVDGYTF. CDR3 DNA: TGTGCCAGCAGCGCGCATACCGGGACAGGGGTTGATGGCTACACCTTC. The full variable domain, its missing parts supplied by reference TRBV9 and TRBJ1-2, is DSGVTQTPKHLITATGQRVTLRCSPRSGDLSVYWYQQSLDQGLQFLIQYYNGEERAKGNILERFSAQQFPDLHSELNLSSLELGDSALYFCASSAHTGTGVDGYTFGSGTRLTVV.

The chain has TRBV4-1 and TRBJ1-2; D may be TRBD1 (6 bases). Trimming removed 4 bases at V and 8 bases at J, with 20 bases between. This CDR3 spans 15 amino acids. Germline V gene sequence: CDR1 MGHRA, CDR2 YSYEKL. CDR3 coding DNA: TGCGCCAGCAGCCGGATTGGACAGAGAGCAGAAGGCTACACCTTC. Amino acids: CASSRIGQRAEGYTF.

This chain connects TRBV28 to TRBJ1-5, with no clear D. The CDR3 contains 15 residues. V was clipped by 5 bases and J by 1 base, with 12 bases between them. The germline V gene has CDR1 MDHEN and CDR2 SYDVKM. In DNA, the CDR3 is TGTGCCAGCAGTCCCCACCTAGGGAGCAATCAGCCCCAGCATTTT. Translated, it gives CASSPHLGSNQPQHF.